These 12 T cell receptor beta chains were sequenced from one sample in a study of CD8 T cells in ankylosing spondylitis (dated by TCRdb to between 2016 and 2019). Antigen specificity for these receptors is unknown. General findings and caveats noted by the study authors: Blood from ankylosing spondylitis patients appeared to be characterized by a TCR beta motif made up of under ten highly homologous amino acid variants.

The library was produced with 5' RACE. The sequencing machine was an Illumina HiSeq 2500. TCRdb reran the public reads through fastp at Q25 and MiXCR, keeping productive beta chains. Entries are consolidated by CDR3 protein sequence, retaining the most common genes and DNA. Recorded for this sample are 700,000 or so distinct CDR3 sequences; over 15% of them occurred a single time. The ten largest clones take up under 20% of the sample. Sequenced sample: blood, either unsorted or a sorted T cell fraction (not recorded which). Receptors were obtained from a male donor with ankylosing spondylitis.

This clonotype occurred a few times. The chain couples TRBV20-1 to TRBJ1-2; 9 bases line up with TRBD1. From germline, CDR1 is DFQATT and CDR2 SNEGSKA (reference sequence). This CDR3 has 14 amino acids. The V gene end was trimmed by 6 bases and the J gene end by 2 bases; junction bases not matched to a gene: 7. The CDR3 protein is CSAKGQGSNYGYTF. CDR3 sequence (DNA): TGCAGTGCCAAGGGACAGGGATCAAACTATGGCTACACCTTC.

This clonotype was counted between two and nine times. Sequence at one end of the junction differs from germline and may be a read error. The chain links TRBV7-7 to TRBJ2-7, with unresolved D. The CDR3 is made up of 13 amino acids. The germline CDR1 and CDR2 sequences are SSHAT and FNYEAQ (reference sequence). CDR3 region: CASSVAVVGEQYF. DNA for the CDR3: TGTGCTAGCAGCGTAGCAGTCGTGGGTGAGCAGTACTTC. The full variable domain, in which reference TRBV7-7 and TRBJ2-7 provide the parts outside the CDR3, is GAGVSQSPRYKVTKRGQDVTLRCDPISSHATLYWYQQALGQGPEFLTYFNYEAQPDKSGLPSDRFSAERPEGSISTLTIQRTEQRDSAMYRCASSVAVVGEQYFGPGTRLTVT.

This clonotype was seen just once. The gene calls are TRBV6-5 and TRBJ2-2; possible D gene TRBD2, 6 bases. Deletions cut 2 bases from V and 5 bases from J, with 12 bases between. Germline lookup yields CDR1 MNHEY and CDR2 SVGAGI. This CDR3 spans 15 amino acids. CDR3 nucleotides: TGTGCCAGCAGTTACAGGGACTGGGGGACCGGGGAGCTGTTTTTT. Translating it yields CASSYRDWGTGELFF.

J is TRBJ2-3 and V is TRBV20-1, with 7 bases that match TRBD2. CDR1 is DFQATT, CDR2 SNEGSKA, per germline (reference sequence). V trimming: 3 bases; J trimming: 3 bases; junction bases outside the gene matches: 6. The CDR3 is 14 residues long. The CDR3 DNA is TGCAGTGCTAGTTGGGTGGGAGGGACAGATACGCAGTATTTT. It is translated as CSASWVGGTDTQYF.

Only a few counts were recorded for this clonotype. The chain carries TRBV14 and TRBJ2-1; no firm D call. The V and J ends lost 0 bases and 2 bases respectively, with 14 bases between them. Germline V gene lookup returns CDR1 SGHDN and CDR2 FVKESK. CDR3 length: 17 amino acids. The CDR3 bases are TGTGCCAGCAGCCAAGAACAGATTGTAAATCCCTACAATGAGCAGTTCTTC. Its translation is CASSQEQIVNPYNEQFF.

The genes are TRBV5-1 and TRBJ1-5; 7 bases line up with TRBD1. The J segment lost 4 bases and the V segment lost 4 bases, leaving 8 bases of the junction unmatched. The CDR3 totals 15 residues. Germline lookup yields CDR1 SGHRS and CDR2 YFSETQ. CDR3 residues: CASSMTGSLNQPQHF. CDR3 nucleotide sequence: TGCGCCAGCAGCATGACAGGGAGTTTGAATCAGCCCCAGCATTTT.

V and J are TRBV27 and TRBJ2-1, with 13 nucleotides matching TRBD2. The V gene end was trimmed by 9 bases and the J gene end by 7 bases; junction bases not matched to a gene: 12. The CDR3 runs 16 residues. Germline-derived CDR1 and CDR2 are MNHEY and SMNVEV (reference sequence). The CDR3 DNA is TGTGCCAGTAGAGGACTAGCGGGAGCTGTAAGTAATGAGCAGTTCTTC. It specifies CASRGLAGAVSNEQFF.

This clonotype was observed a few times. The DNA for the CDR3 is TGTGCCACCAGTCCGGCAGAAAATTCCTACGAGCAGTACTTC. It translates to CATSPAENSYEQYF. V usage is TRBV24-1 and J usage is TRBJ2-7; D is undetermined. The CDR3 is 14 residues long. Germline CDR1 and CDR2: KGHDR and SFDVKD. Trimming cost V 6 bases and J 1 base, with 12 bases left between them.

This clonotype was counted many times. The J gene is TRBJ2-7, the V gene TRBV13; TRBD1 matches 10 bases. V shed 2 bases and J 2 bases; nucleotides not matched to a gene: 6. The CDR3 contains 16 residues. Germline V gene data show CDR1 as PRHDT and CDR2 as FYEKMQ (reference sequence). CDR3 in amino acids: CASSLQSGTGAYEQYF. Written as DNA, the CDR3 is TGTGCCAGCAGCTTACAGTCCGGGACAGGGGCCTACGAGCAGTACTTC.

The CDR3 is CASRQRGQANTEAFF. Here the CDR3 DNA reads TGTGCCAGCCGACAGAGGGGACAGGCTAACACTGAAGCTTTCTTT. The V call is TRBV11-2, the J call TRBJ1-1, with 8 bases lining up with TRBD1. The germline gives CDR1 SGHAT, CDR2 FQNNGV. After removal of 8 bases from V and 2 bases from J, the junction contained 10 bases not matched to a gene. CDR3 size: 15 residues.

The J gene is TRBJ2-2, the V gene TRBV27; 9 bases map to TRBD1. CDR1 is MNHEY, CDR2 SMNVEV, per germline (reference sequence). The CDR3 sequence is 17 residues long. V shed 4 bases, J shed 2 bases, and the junction held 8 bases outside the gene matches. CDR3 region: CASSSAGTGRNTGELFF. The CDR3 DNA is TGTGCCAGCAGTTCAGCAGGGACAGGGCGAAACACCGGGGAGCTGTTTTTT.

V and J are TRBV2 and TRBJ2-7, with a weak D call TRBD2 (6 bases). CDR1 is SNHLY and CDR2 is FYNNEI in the germline V gene. This CDR3 is built from 14 residues. Trimming stripped 10 bases from V and 0 bases from J, with 16 bases between. The CDR3 region is CATQWGLISYEQYF. The CDR3, as DNA: TGTGCCACCCAATGGGGACTCATCTCCTACGAGCAGTACTTC.